This TCR beta chain was found in a study of blood T cell repertoires in COVID-19. About the study: Material from acute and convalescent COVID-19 was sourced from the United States, Italy and Spain. Nucleic acid was either cDNA or gDNA, and it came from T cells, B-cell-depleted T cells, or PBMCs.

This clone was found once. Participants, about 18 to 89 years old, spanned about two dozen US areas. Clinical history reported by participants formed the basis on which cohorts were assigned. Trimming left V 3 bases short and J 7 bases short, with 10 bases between. CDR3 length equals 14 residues. Germline CDR1 is MNHEY and CDR2 is SMNVEV (reference sequence). The repertoire was sequenced with immunoSEQ multiplex PCR; TCRdb's copy has only in-frame clones and lacks some. The sample holds about 230,000 clones, roughly four fifths seen once. The sequence derives from a man in his 60s who had recovered from COVID-19. The rearrangement uses TRBV27 and TRBJ1-6; D is perhaps TRBD1 (6 bases). What was sequenced was PBMCs or T cells enriched from blood (not recorded which). The CDR3 nucleotides read TGTGCCAGCAGTTTCGGACAGTCGAATTCACCCCTCCACTTT. Translating it yields CASSFGQSNSPLHF.